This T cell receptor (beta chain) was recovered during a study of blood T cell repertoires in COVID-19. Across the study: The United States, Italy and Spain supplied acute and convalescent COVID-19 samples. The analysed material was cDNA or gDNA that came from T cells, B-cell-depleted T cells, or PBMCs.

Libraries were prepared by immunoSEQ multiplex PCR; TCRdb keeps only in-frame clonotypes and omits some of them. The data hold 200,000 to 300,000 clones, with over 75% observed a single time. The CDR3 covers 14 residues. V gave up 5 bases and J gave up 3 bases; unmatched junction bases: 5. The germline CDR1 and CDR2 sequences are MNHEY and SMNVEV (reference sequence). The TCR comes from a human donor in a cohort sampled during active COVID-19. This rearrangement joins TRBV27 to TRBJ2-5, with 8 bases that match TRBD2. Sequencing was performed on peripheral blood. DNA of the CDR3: TGTGCCAGCAGTCCCCTCGGGAGGGAAGAGACCCAGTACTTC. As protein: CASSPLGREETQYF.